This entry describes one T cell receptor beta chain. The assay was immunoSEQ multiplex PCR, and TCRdb's table has in-frame clones only and misses some. The data contain about 24,000 clones, around nine tenths of them singletons. V was clipped by 3 bases and J by 7 bases; unmatched bases: 5. The CDR3 consists of 14 residues. The germline V gene has CDR1 MGHRA and CDR2 YSYEKL. The data were taken from a study of blood T cell repertoires in COVID-19. The source material was peripheral blood. The rearrangement links TRBV4-1 to TRBJ1-4; 7 positions match TRBD1. The sequence came from a man in his 70s with COVID-19, enrolled during active disease. In DNA, the CDR3 is TGCGCCAGCAGCCAGGGCAGGGGGAGTGAAAAACTGTTTTTT. Translating it yields CASSQGRGSEKLFF.